The 26 T cell receptor beta chains listed next were all sequenced from one sample in a study of lymphopenia after photon versus proton radiotherapy. Sequenced by immunoSEQ multiplex PCR; TCRdb stores in-frame clones only, minus some. This repertoire shows about 19,000 clones, about nine tenths found once; its top ten account for around 6.1%. Sequenced material: peripheral blood, taken from a patient treated with photon-based radiotherapy. The receptors come from a man between 60 and 75 years old with pancreatic cancer.

This clone has just a few counts. This rearrangement joins TRBV6-1 to TRBJ1-1, with a weak D call TRBD1 (6 bases). This CDR3 spans 15 amino acids. V was trimmed by 6 bases and J by 4 bases, leaving 18 bases between them. Germline V gene lookup returns CDR1 MNHNS and CDR2 SASEGT. The CDR3 reads CASSTLAGAGTEAFF. The CDR3, as DNA: TGTGCCAGCAGCACCTTAGCAGGGGCTGGCACTGAAGCTTTCTTT.

V and J are TRBV6-5 and TRBJ1-4; possibly TRBD1 for D (5 bases). Trimming stripped 9 bases from V and 10 bases from J, with 15 bases between. The CDR3 consists of 12 residues. CDR1 and CDR2 (germline): MNHEY, SVGAGI. The CDR3 reads CASQISQGKLFF. CDR3 sequence (DNA): TGTGCCAGTCAAATTAGCCAGGGAAAACTGTTTTTT.

The genes are TRBV13 and TRBJ1-2; D possibly corresponds to TRBD1 (6 bases). CDR3 length: 14 residues. Germline CDR1 and CDR2: PRHDT and FYEKMQ (reference sequence). Trimming cost V 6 bases and J 3 bases, with 14 bases left between them. In nucleotides, the CDR3 is TGTGCCAGCAGTTCGAACAGGGTTTACTATGGCTACACCTTC. It specifies CASSSNRVYYGYTF. The full variable domain, completed using reference TRBV13 and TRBJ1-2, is AAGVIQSPRHLIKEKRETATLKCYPIPRHDTVYWYQQGPGQDPQFLISFYEKMQSDKGSIPDRFSAQQFSDYHSELNMSSLELGDSALYFCASSSNRVYYGYTFGSGTRLTVV.

The chain has TRBV6-5 and TRBJ2-5; the D is unclear. Trimming removed 0 bases at V and 5 bases at J, with 10 bases between. Germline V gives CDR1 MNHEY, CDR2 SVGAGI. This CDR3 region has 14 residues. Here the CDR3 reads CASSYSMQGETQYF. For the CDR3, the DNA is TGTGCCAGCAGTTACTCGATGCAAGGGGAGACCCAGTACTTC.

The genes are TRBV6-5 and TRBJ2-7; weak D call: TRBD2 (5 bases). Per germline, CDR1 MNHEY and CDR2 SVGAGI. This CDR3 comprises 15 residues. The ends were cut back, 7 bases at V and 1 base at J, with 17 bases in the middle. CDR3 sequence: CASTPPGDSSYEQYF. The CDR3 nucleotides are TGTGCCAGCACCCCCCCCGGGGATTCGTCCTACGAGCAGTACTTC.

The chain joins TRBV5-5 to TRBJ2-1; D remains unclear. The CDR3 totals 14 residues. V lost 1 base and J lost 0, with 5 bases in between. The germline V gene has CDR1 SGHKS and CDR2 YYEKEE (reference sequence). CDR3 loop: CASSLQSSYNEQFF. CDR3 DNA sequence: TGTGCCAGCAGCTTGCAAAGCTCCTACAATGAGCAGTTCTTC.

The chain is built from TRBV7-8 and TRBJ1-1, with a tentative D call TRBD1 (6 bases). The CDR3 runs 15 residues. Germline V gives CDR1 SGHVS, CDR2 FQNEAQ. The V end lost 1 base, the J end lost 0 bases, and 9 bases lay between the germline ends. CDR3 nucleotides: TGTGCCAGCAGCTTAGAACGGGGGCTGAACACTGAAGCTTTCTTT. Encoded protein: CASSLERGLNTEAFF.

The V gene is TRBV7-3, the J gene TRBJ2-1, with 7 bases lining up with TRBD2. This CDR3 comprises 13 residues. Looked up from germline, CDR1 is SGHTA and CDR2 is FQGTGA. J gave up 6 bases and V 5 bases, and 4 bases lay outside the gene matches. The CDR3 here is CASSATSSNEQFF. The CDR3 region has the DNA TGTGCCAGCAGCGCGACTAGCAGCAATGAGCAGTTCTTC.

CDR3 sequence: CASSPGKLSNQPQHF. The CDR3 nucleotides read TGTGCCAGCTCACCCGGGAAGCTTAGCAATCAGCCCCAGCATTTT. J is TRBJ1-5 and V is TRBV18; D remains unclear. This CDR3 comprises 15 residues. Germline V gene data show CDR1 as KGHSH and CDR2 as LQKENI. The germline V and J ends were trimmed by 3 bases and 0 bases, with 9 bases remaining between them.

This chain links TRBV6-6 with TRBJ1-1, with D possibly being TRBD1 (5 bases). The CDR3 has 15 residues. V lost 6 bases and J lost 0, with 14 bases in between. Germline CDR1 is MNHNY and CDR2 is SVGAGI (reference sequence). The CDR3, as DNA: TGTGCCAGCAGGGAACCGGGACGGTTGAACACTGAAGCTTTCTTT. Amino acids: CASREPGRLNTEAFF.

The chain combines TRBV18 with TRBJ2-1; no firm D call. Germline loops: CDR1 KGHSH, CDR2 LQKENI. The CDR3 is 14 residues long. Trimming shortened V by 3 bases and J by 4 bases, and 10 bases separated the two germline ends. The CDR3 is CASSPGMVYNEQFF. CDR3 coding DNA: TGTGCCAGCTCACCCGGTATGGTTTACAATGAGCAGTTCTTC.

The chain has TRBV5-6 and TRBJ2-1; a weak D match, TRBD2 (6 bases). The CDR3 covers 16 residues. Between the trimmed V and J ends, which lost 2 bases and 4 bases, there was a span of 16 bases. CDR1 is SGHDT, CDR2 YYEEEE, per germline. Here the CDR3 reads CASSFSITTSYNEQFF. The CDR3, as DNA: TGTGCCAGCAGCTTCTCCATAACGACTAGTTACAATGAGCAGTTCTTC.

The chain carries TRBV5-1 and TRBJ2-3, with 9 bases aligning to TRBD1. V lost 4 bases, J lost 0 bases, and 3 bases stayed unmatched. The germline CDR1 and CDR2 sequences are SGHRS and YFSETQ. The CDR3 length is 15 residues. Written as DNA, the CDR3 is TGCGCCAGCAGCCTAGGACAGGGGAGCACAGATACGCAGTATTTT. Its translation: CASSLGQGSTDTQYF.

This clone was seen only a few times. The chain is built from TRBV14 and TRBJ1-6; D uncertain. The CDR3 length is 13 residues. V was clipped by 0 bases and J by 10 bases, with 7 bases between them. From germline, CDR1 is SGHDN and CDR2 FVKESK. The CDR3 protein is CASSQDVGSPLHF. The CDR3 DNA reads TGTGCCAGCAGCCAAGATGTAGGATCACCCCTCCACTTT.

J is TRBJ2-2 and V is TRBV18; TRBD1 might be the D (6 bases). Germline-derived CDR1 and CDR2 are KGHSH and LQKENI. The CDR3 length is 14 residues. Trimming removed 6 bases from V and 1 base from J, with 9 bases in between. The CDR3, as DNA: TGTGCCAGCTCCCAGGACAGGAACACCGGGGAGCTGTTTTTT. Encoded protein: CASSQDRNTGELFF.

The chain links TRBV9 to TRBJ2-3, with D uncertain. The CDR3 runs 14 residues. CDR1 is SGDLS, CDR2 YYNGEE, per germline. The V and J ends lost 1 base and 2 bases respectively, with 8 bases between them. CDR3 residues: CASSVLGNTDTQYF. The CDR3 DNA sequence: TGTGCCAGCAGCGTATTAGGGAACACAGATACGCAGTATTTT.

This clone was found once. CDR3 nucleotides: TGCGCCAGCAGCCAGAGATTGGAGGCCTACAATGAGCAGTTCTTC. Protein product: CASSQRLEAYNEQFF. The rearrangement links TRBV4-3 to TRBJ2-1, with a possible D match to TRBD2 (5 bases). Trimming took 3 bases from V and 2 from J, leaving 11 bases between them. Germline CDR1 reads LGHNA; CDR2 reads YSLEER. CDR3 size: 15 residues.

This clone occurred once. Written as DNA, the CDR3 is TGCGCCAGCAGCCAAGTACCAGGGGGCGCCTATGGCTACACCTTC. This encodes CASSQVPGGAYGYTF. The chain carries TRBV4-1 and TRBJ1-2; 8 positions match TRBD1. Trimming cost V 1 base and J 4 bases; bases outside gene matches: 5. The CDR3 is made up of 15 amino acids. The germline V gene encodes CDR1 MGHRA and CDR2 YSYEKL.

The J gene is TRBJ1-5, the V gene TRBV5-8; a weak D match, TRBD1 (5 bases). Between the trimmed V and J ends, which lost 0 bases and 0 bases, there was a span of 10 bases. CDR1 and CDR2 from the germline V gene are SGHTS and YDEGEE. CDR3 length: 16 amino acids. CDR3 sequence (DNA): TGTGCCAGCAGCTTGGAGTGGGGCTATAGCAATCAGCCCCAGCATTTT. Translated, it gives CASSLEWGYSNQPQHF.

The chain couples TRBV29-1 to TRBJ1-2; tentative D call: TRBD1 (5 bases). The ends were cut back, 2 bases at V and 4 bases at J, with 8 bases in the middle. The CDR3 spans 12 residues. Germline lookup yields CDR1 SQVTM and CDR2 ANQGSEA. The CDR3 sequence: CSVELQGYGYTF. CDR3 DNA: TGCAGCGTTGAACTCCAGGGCTATGGCTACACCTTC.

The rearrangement joins TRBV30 to TRBJ2-3; D possibly uses TRBD1 or TRBD2 (6 bases each). The germline V gene encodes CDR1 GTSNPN and CDR2 SVGIG (reference sequence). Trimming removed 0 bases at V and 7 bases at J, with 8 bases between. The CDR3 sequence is 12 residues long. CDR3 amino acids: CAWSVGGNTQYF. The CDR3, as DNA: TGTGCCTGGAGTGTGGGGGGCAATACGCAGTATTTT. The full variable domain, its missing parts supplied by reference TRBV30 and TRBJ2-3, is SQTIHQWPATLVQPVGSPLSLECTVEGTSNPNLYWYRQAAGRGLQLLFYSVGIGQISSEVPQNLSASRPQDRQFILSSKKLLLSDSGFYLCAWSVGGNTQYFGPGTRLTVL.

This chain connects TRBV4-1 to TRBJ2-5; no definite D call. Trimming removed 4 bases at V and 5 bases at J, with 14 bases between. Germline CDR1 MGHRA, CDR2 YSYEKL. This CDR3 is built from 14 residues. The CDR3 sequence: CASSPSLMQETQYF. The CDR3 nucleotides read TGCGCCAGCAGCCCATCCCTAATGCAGGAGACCCAGTACTTC.

The gene calls are TRBV4-3 and TRBJ2-1; 7 bases fit TRBD2. J gave up 8 bases and V 4 bases, and 14 bases lay outside the gene matches. The CDR3 runs to 16 residues. Per germline, CDR1 LGHNA and CDR2 YSLEER. CDR3 region: CASSPNPGLTVYEQFF. In nucleotides, the CDR3 is TGCGCCAGCAGCCCAAACCCGGGACTAACCGTCTATGAGCAGTTCTTC.

The chain uses TRBV10-3 and TRBJ1-3; D is ambiguous. The germline V gene encodes CDR1 ENHRY and CDR2 SYGVKD. Trimming took 6 bases from V and 2 from J, leaving 8 bases between them. The CDR3 totals 13 residues. The CDR3 DNA reads TGTGCCATCAGCCCCAGTACTGGAAACACCATATATTTT. Translating gives CAISPSTGNTIYF.

J is TRBJ1-2 and V is TRBV2, with D uncertain. CDR3 length: 12 residues. Germline lookup yields CDR1 SNHLY and CDR2 FYNNEI. Trimming stripped 1 base from V and 6 bases from J, with 6 bases between. The CDR3 sequence: CASSEVRDGYTF. The CDR3 bases are TGTGCCAGCAGTGAAGTCAGAGATGGCTACACCTTC.

The rearrangement uses TRBV7-2 and TRBJ1-2; weak D call: TRBD1 (5 bases). In germline, CDR1 is SGHTA, CDR2 FQGNSA. Trimming removed 1 base at V and 4 bases at J, with 7 bases between. CDR3 length equals 13 residues. CDR3 residues: CASSLDRTYGYTF. The DNA of the CDR3 is TGTGCCAGCAGCTTAGACAGGACCTATGGCTACACCTTC.